This TCR beta chain was sequenced during a study of CD8 T cells in ankylosing spondylitis listed by TCRdb under 2017. Broadly, across the study: T cell receptor beta repertoires were profiled in healthy donors and ankylosing spondylitis patients so that disease-linked TCR variants could be found. In total, the full study cohort was made up of roughly 100 healthy donors and 25 to 30 ankylosing spondylitis patients. Peripheral blood was sampled, and synovial fluid was additionally collected from ankylosing spondylitis patients. Beyond this particular receptor, the publication reports: A CD8+ phenotype was shown by the disease-linked clones, which were found at relatively low frequencies in peripheral blood. The disease-linked clones were reported as significantly enriched in matched synovial fluid samples from ankylosing spondylitis patients. A TCR beta motif of several highly homologous amino acid variants appeared characteristic of blood from ankylosing spondylitis patients. Some TCR beta motif variants had previously been reported in synovial fluid and blood of reactive arthritis patients, which suggested common disease-initiation mechanisms.

The instrument was an Illumina HiSeq 2500. Quantitative 5'-RACE with molecular barcodes was used to prepare TCR beta libraries. In the paper's pipeline: A new computational method based on a probabilistic model of VDJ rearrangement was used to identify disease-linked TCR variants. Using fastp trimming at Q25 and MiXCR clonotype assembly, TCRdb reanalyzed the public sequencing data and kept in-frame beta chains. Entries are consolidated by CDR3 protein sequence, retaining the most common genes and DNA. TCRdb's processing, not the authors' own work, is the source of the V and J calls. The sample table contains around 250,000 distinct CDR3 sequences; only one count was recorded for roughly 32% of them. Of the sample, roughly 4.2% falls within the top ten clones. CDR1 and CDR2, per the germline V gene, are SGHNT and YENEEA. V loses 5 bases, J loses 9 bases, and the germline ends lie 18 bases apart. The CDR3 sequence holds 14 residues, the cysteine and phenylalanine included. The entry retains the CDR3 DNA only, 42 bases that are in frame from base 1.

A word on this clonotype: Its antigen remains undetermined. No quality values exist for individual bases; no much larger clone is one base distant.

The sequencing sample was made of blood, either unsorted or a sorted T cell fraction (not recorded which). This TCR was recovered from a male donor with ankylosing spondylitis or in good health (not recorded which). This chain is built from TRBV11-3 and TRBJ2-3; the D gene remains uncertain. CDR3 region: CASSPGRVEGTQYF. The DNA is as follows: TGTGCCAGCAGCCCCGGCCGCGTCGAAGGCACGCAGTATTTT.